The sequence of this T cell receptor (beta chain) was determined in a study of shared clonotypes between healthy human individuals. This table comes from immunoSEQ multiplex PCR, and its TCRdb copy is limited to in-frame clones, with some not included. The table lists millions of clones, just over 90% of them singletons. The V gene lost 5 bases and the J gene lost 0 bases, with 7 bases spanning the gap. Germline CDR1 and CDR2: SNHLY and FYNNEI. This CDR3 comprises 13 residues. The source is a man younger than 35 in good health. The chain uses TRBV2 and TRBJ1-1, with a weak D call TRBD1 (5 bases). Material for sequencing was naive CD4+ T cells sorted from blood. Subset specified: CD45RA+ positively selected. In DNA, the CDR3 is TGTGCCAGCAGTACACAGGTGAACACTGAAGCTTTCTTT. Its protein is CASSTQVNTEAFF.